These 30 T cell receptor beta chains originate from one sample sequenced in a study of cytomegalovirus exposure and HLA in healthy donors. Vbeta (60) and Jbeta (13) primers were used in the PCR. Using immunoSEQ multiplex PCR, the repertoire was profiled, and TCRdb retains in-frame clones only, with some absent. The sample lists some 150,000 clones, 80% occurring once. The sample taken for sequencing was PBMCs. The receptors stem from a man aged 25-40 years in good health and CMV-seronegative.

This clone was found once. V gene TRBV10-3 combines with J gene TRBJ2-2; TRBD1 is a possible D gene (5 bases). The germline V gene encodes CDR1 ENHRY and CDR2 SYGVKD. V was trimmed by 11 bases and J by 5 bases, leaving 15 bases between them. The CDR3 totals 13 residues. The CDR3 loop reads CAVQESVTGELFF. The DNA for the CDR3 is TGTGCCGTACAGGAATCGGTAACCGGGGAGCTGTTTTTT.

The genes are TRBV25-1 and TRBJ1-1; a possible D gene is TRBD1 (6 bases). Germline CDR1 MGHDK, CDR2 SYGVNS. This CDR3 is 15 amino acids long. V lost 5 bases and J lost 0, with 13 bases in between. The CDR3 bases are TGTGCCAGCAGTCCCCCCGGGACACTGAACACTGAAGCTTTCTTT. Its protein product is CASSPPGTLNTEAFF.

The table lists this clone with a few counts. The rearrangement uses TRBV9 and TRBJ2-7, with 11 bases identical to TRBD2. CDR3 length equals 16 residues. Germline V gene sequence: CDR1 SGDLS, CDR2 YYNGEE. V trimming: 4 bases; J trimming: 3 bases; junction bases outside the gene matches: 9. In nucleotides, the CDR3 is TGTGCCAGCAGCACGGGGGGGACTAGCGGATACTACGAGCAGTACTTC. This translates into CASSTGGTSGYYEQYF.

The chain is built from TRBV28 and TRBJ2-7, with 7 bases fitting TRBD1. J lost 3 bases, V lost 6 bases, and 11 bases had no gene match. CDR1 and CDR2 (germline): MDHEN, SYDVKM. The CDR3 contains 15 residues. The CDR3 sequence: CASSPPTGAIYEQYF. In DNA, the CDR3 is TGTGCCAGCAGCCCCCCCACAGGGGCTATCTACGAGCAGTACTTC.

The V gene is TRBV28, the J gene TRBJ2-1; TRBD2 aligns across 7 bases. This CDR3 is 17 amino acids long. Germline CDR1 and CDR2: MDHEN and SYDVKM. With 0 bases clipped from V and 3 bases from J, the junction kept 8 bases outside the gene matches. The CDR3 DNA sequence: TGTGCCAGCAGTTTATGGTCGGGGCGGGAGCGCTACAATGAGCAGTTCTTC. Amino acids: CASSLWSGRERYNEQFF.

This clone has a handful of counts. This chain connects TRBV5-4 to TRBJ1-4; D gene ambiguous. Germline V gives CDR1 SGHNT, CDR2 YYREEE (reference sequence). The CDR3 is made up of 13 amino acids. The V end lost 6 bases, the J end lost 6 bases, and 12 bases lay between the germline ends. The CDR3 sequence: CASTLLGDEKLFF. In DNA, the CDR3 is TGTGCCAGCACCCTCCTCGGAGATGAAAAACTGTTTTTT.

The CDR3 DNA sequence: TGTGCCAGCAAAGGACATAGGGGGAACCCATCTAATTCACCCCTCCACTTT. Translating it yields CASKGHRGNPSNSPLHF. The J gene is TRBJ1-6, the V gene TRBV27; D possibly corresponds to TRBD1 (6 bases). The germline CDR1 and CDR2 sequences are MNHEY and SMNVEV (reference sequence). The V gene lost 7 bases and the J gene lost 6 bases, with 22 bases spanning the gap. The CDR3 covers 17 residues.

Only a few counts were recorded for this clone. The chain employs TRBV28 and TRBJ2-7, with D maybe TRBD2 (5 bases). This CDR3 has 14 residues. Per germline, CDR1 MDHEN and CDR2 SYDVKM. V was shortened by 5 bases and J by 7 bases, with 18 bases between the two germline ends. This CDR3 is CASSTHSRGNEQYF. In DNA, the CDR3 is TGTGCCAGCAGTACGCATAGTCGGGGAAATGAGCAGTACTTC.

V usage is TRBV11-1 and J usage is TRBJ2-1; a possible D gene is TRBD2 (5 bases). Germline V lookup: CDR1 SGHAT, CDR2 FQDESV (reference sequence). V dropped 1 base and J dropped 0 bases, with 7 bases sitting between them. The length of the CDR3 is 15 residues. CDR3 region: CASSLDGISYNEQFF. The CDR3 DNA is TGTGCCAGCAGCTTAGACGGGATCTCCTACAATGAGCAGTTCTTC.

The J gene is TRBJ2-3, the V gene TRBV7-3, with a tentative D call TRBD2 (5 bases). The germline V and J ends were trimmed by 5 bases and 4 bases, with 10 bases remaining between them. Germline values: CDR1 SGHTA, CDR2 FQGTGA. This CDR3 is 13 amino acids long. CDR3 sequence reads: CASSLTRADTQYF. The CDR3 DNA follows: TGTGCCAGCAGCCTCACTAGGGCAGATACGCAGTATTTT.

CDR3 in amino acids: CASSSSEDREQYF. CDR3 bases: TGTGCCAGCTCATCGAGTGAGGATAGGGAGCAGTACTTC. The genes are TRBV18 and TRBJ2-7; unclear D gene. V lost 5 bases and J lost 7, with 15 bases in between. Germline V lookup: CDR1 KGHSH, CDR2 LQKENI. The CDR3 consists of 13 residues. The full variable domain, completed using reference TRBV18 and TRBJ2-7, is NAGVMQNPRHLVRRRGQEARLRCSPMKGHSHVYWYRQLPEEGLKFMVYLQKENIIDESGMPKERFSAEFPKEGPSILRIQQVVRGDSAAYFCASSSSEDREQYFGPGTRLTVT.

The rearrangement uses TRBV5-4 and TRBJ2-5, with 10 bases lining up with TRBD1. Near its end, the DNA agrees better with TRBJ2-7, so the J call may be wrong. The germline gives CDR1 SGHNT, CDR2 YYREEE (reference sequence). The CDR3 loop spans 13 amino acids. CDR3 sequence: CASSYDRGHEQYF. CDR3 sequence (DNA): TGTGCCAGCAGTTACGACAGGGGGCACGAGCAGTACTTC.

The CDR3: CASSLGSTEAFF. The CDR3 DNA reads as TGTGCCAGCAGCCTTGGCAGCACTGAAGCTTTCTTT. The chain is built from TRBV7-9 and TRBJ1-1, with D unresolved. The CDR3 loop spans 12 amino acids. Germline loops: CDR1 SEHNR, CDR2 FQNEAQ (reference sequence). V lost 5 bases to trimming and J lost 4 bases, with 8 bases between them.

This clone was detected once. The chain carries TRBV29-1 and TRBJ2-5, with 11 bases matching TRBD2. Near its end, the DNA agrees better with TRBJ2-7, so the J call may be wrong. The CDR3 contains 14 residues. Germline CDR1 reads SQVTM; CDR2 reads ANQGSEA. DNA for the CDR3: TGCAGCGTGCATACTAGCGGGGGTTCCTACGAGCAGTACTTC. It is translated as CSVHTSGGSYEQYF.

This clone has a handful of counts. The gene calls are TRBV30 and TRBJ1-1; D is undetermined. Germline values: CDR1 GTSNPN, CDR2 SVGIG (reference sequence). The CDR3 is 13 residues long. V gave up 0 bases and J gave up 1 base, with 6 bases separating them. The CDR3 is CAWSVKQNTEAFF. The CDR3 DNA is TGTGCCTGGAGTGTAAAACAGAACACTGAAGCTTTCTTT.

This clone was observed once. The J gene is TRBJ2-5, the V gene TRBV12-5, with 8 positions matching TRBD1. Germline values: CDR1 LGHNT, CDR2 FRNRAP. Losses at the gene ends were 1 base for V and 5 bases for J; bases not matched to a gene: 6. The CDR3 runs 15 residues. Written as DNA, the CDR3 is TGTGCTAGTGGTTTGGGGGACAGGTCGGCTGAGACCCAGTACTTC. It encodes CASGLGDRSAETQYF.

This chain uses TRBV13 with TRBJ2-3; D is uncertain. The CDR3 is 12 residues long. Germline loops: CDR1 PRHDT, CDR2 FYEKMQ (reference sequence). Trimming left V 3 bases short and J 9 bases short, with 10 bases between. CDR3 DNA sequence: TGTGCCAGCAGCTTCAAGGTCGGGACGCAGTATTTT. Amino acids: CASSFKVGTQYF.

This clone has only a few counts. This chain joins TRBV6-1 and TRBJ2-1; 8 bases are a match to TRBD1. There are 14 residues in the CDR3. CDR1 MNHNS and CDR2 SASEGT come from the germline V gene. J lost 6 bases, V lost 2 bases, and 3 bases had no gene match. The CDR3 region is CASSENRGFNEQFF. CDR3 coding DNA: TGTGCCAGCAGTGAAAACAGGGGGTTCAATGAGCAGTTCTTC.

The genes are TRBV5-6 and TRBJ1-1; TRBD1 matches 7 bases. CDR3 length equals 13 residues. V lost 5 bases and J lost 5; bases outside the gene matches: 6. The germline V gene has CDR1 SGHDT and CDR2 YYEEEE. CDR3 sequence: CASSSTGRTEAFF. The CDR3 DNA is TGTGCCAGCAGTTCGACAGGGAGGACTGAAGCTTTCTTT.

This clone was recorded only once. The chain couples TRBV2 to TRBJ1-1; the match to TRBD1 covers 11 bases. The J segment lost 2 bases and the V segment lost 7 bases, leaving 9 bases of the junction unmatched. This CDR3 contains 16 residues. CDR1 is SNHLY, CDR2 FYNNEI, per germline. CDR3 in amino acids: CASTERTGGENTEAFF. CDR3 DNA: TGTGCCAGCACCGAAAGGACAGGGGGCGAAAACACTGAAGCTTTCTTT.

This chain joins TRBV29-1 and TRBJ1-6; 8 bases agree with TRBD1. CDR3 length: 16 residues. Germline trimming cut 4 bases from V and 5 bases from J; bases unmatched to any gene: 10. Looked up from germline, CDR1 is SQVTM and CDR2 is ANQGSEA. CDR3 amino acids: CSVVSKGTGHNSPLHF. The CDR3 nucleotides are TGCAGCGTTGTATCGAAGGGGACAGGCCATAATTCACCCCTCCACTTT.

The J gene is TRBJ1-2, the V gene TRBV13, with a weak D call TRBD1 (6 bases). Germline CDR1 and CDR2: PRHDT and FYEKMQ (reference sequence). V lost 5 bases and J lost 6, with 16 bases in between. CDR3 length: 14 residues. This CDR3 is CASSNQPGHNGYTF. The CDR3, as DNA: TGTGCCAGCAGCAACCAACCGGGACACAATGGCTACACCTTC.

This chain connects TRBV19 to TRBJ2-7, with D tentatively TRBD1 (5 bases). The length of the CDR3 is 14 residues. With 7 bases removed from V and 2 bases from J, the gap between germline ends came to 15 bases. CDR1 and CDR2 from the germline V gene are LNHDA and SQIVND (reference sequence). CDR3 in DNA: TGTGCCAGTATAGGGGTCTACCCCCCCTACGAGCAGTACTTC. It specifies CASIGVYPPYEQYF.

The rearrangement joins TRBV7-8 to TRBJ2-2; D is possibly TRBD1 (6 bases). V was shortened by 3 bases and J by 6 bases, with 8 bases between the two germline ends. This CDR3 has 13 amino acids. The germline V gene has CDR1 SGHVS and CDR2 FQNEAQ. The CDR3 DNA is TGTGCCAGCAGCTTCAGGGGACCCGGGGAGCTGTTTTTT. Its protein product is CASSFRGPGELFF.

The chain has TRBV7-8 and TRBJ2-1, with 8 bases lining up with TRBD2. V shed 4 bases and J 5 bases; nucleotides not matched to a gene: 4. Germline CDR1 is SGHVS and CDR2 is FQNEAQ. The CDR3 sequence is 14 residues long. The CDR3 protein is CASSSTSVHNEQFF. The DNA of the CDR3 is TGTGCCAGCAGCTCGACTAGCGTCCACAATGAGCAGTTCTTC.

V usage is TRBV6-5 and J usage is TRBJ1-6; 9 bases fit TRBD1. Germline CDR1 MNHEY, CDR2 SVGAGI. V shed 5 bases and J 10 bases; nucleotides not matched to a gene: 6. CDR3 length equals 14 residues. The CDR3: CASSPGQGYSPLHF. Here the CDR3 DNA reads TGTGCCAGCAGTCCGGGACAGGGATACTCACCCCTCCACTTT.

V gene TRBV9 combines with J gene TRBJ2-7, with D possibly matching TRBD2 (5 bases). This CDR3 contains 15 residues. V was pared by 0 bases and J by 3 bases, with 13 bases between. Per the germline V gene, CDR1 is SGDLS and CDR2 is YYNGEE. The CDR3 coding sequence is TGTGCCAGCAGCGTAGATGCTATAGCGTTCTACGAGCAGTACTTC. Amino acids: CASSVDAIAFYEQYF.

The V and J genes are TRBV14 and TRBJ1-2; no clear D gene. This CDR3 is 13 amino acids long. Trimming removed 4 bases at V and 4 bases at J, with 10 bases between. CDR1 is SGHDN and CDR2 is FVKESK in the germline V gene. CDR3 sequence reads: CASSPTRGYGYTF. The CDR3 DNA is TGTGCCAGCAGCCCAACTCGGGGCTATGGCTACACCTTC. Using reference TRBV14 and TRBJ1-2 for the parts outside the CDR3, the full variable domain is EAGVTQFPSHSVIEKGQTVTLRCDPISGHDNLYWYRRVMGKEIKFLLHFVKESKQDESGMPNNRFLAERTGGTYSTLKVQPAELEDSGVYFCASSPTRGYGYTFGSGTRLTVV.

The chain combines TRBV4-1 with TRBJ1-2; perhaps TRBD1 as D (6 bases). The CDR3 length is 19 residues. Germline CDR1 reads MGHRA; CDR2 reads YSYEKL. The germline V and J ends were trimmed by 2 bases and 4 bases, with 26 bases remaining between them. CDR3 protein: CASSQPWIRHDRLLYGYTF. The DNA of the CDR3 is TGCGCCAGCAGCCAACCATGGATTCGCCATGACAGGCTCCTCTATGGCTACACCTTC.

This sequence joins TRBV28 and TRBJ2-2; tentative D call: TRBD2 (6 bases). Deletions cut 4 bases from V and 5 bases from J, with 20 bases between. The CDR3 runs 17 residues. The germline V gene encodes CDR1 MDHEN and CDR2 SYDVKM. CDR3 residues: CASSYLSGLSGTGELFF. CDR3 DNA: TGTGCCAGCAGTTACCTCTCGGGACTTAGTGGTACCGGGGAGCTGTTTTTT.